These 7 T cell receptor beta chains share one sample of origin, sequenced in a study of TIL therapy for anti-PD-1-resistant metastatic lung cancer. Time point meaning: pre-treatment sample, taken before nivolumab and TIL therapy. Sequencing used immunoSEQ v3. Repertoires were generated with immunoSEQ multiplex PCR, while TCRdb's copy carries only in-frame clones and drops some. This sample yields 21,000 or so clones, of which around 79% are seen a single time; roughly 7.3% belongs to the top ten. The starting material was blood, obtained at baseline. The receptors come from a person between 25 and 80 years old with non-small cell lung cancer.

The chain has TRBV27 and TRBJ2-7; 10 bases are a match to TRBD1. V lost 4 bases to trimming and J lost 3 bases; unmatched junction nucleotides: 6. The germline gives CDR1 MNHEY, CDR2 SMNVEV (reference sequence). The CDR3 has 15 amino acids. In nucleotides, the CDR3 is TGTGCCAGCAGTTACCGGGACAGGGGCGGCTACGAGCAGTACTTC. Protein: CASSYRDRGGYEQYF.

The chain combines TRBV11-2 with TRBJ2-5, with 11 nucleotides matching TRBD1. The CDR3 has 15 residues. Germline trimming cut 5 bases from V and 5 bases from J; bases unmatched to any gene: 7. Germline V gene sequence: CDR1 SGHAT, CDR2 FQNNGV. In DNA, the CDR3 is TGTGCCAGCAGCACCCGGACAGGGGGCATGGAGACCCAGTACTTC. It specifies CASSTRTGGMETQYF.

CDR3 region: CASSPLRGPNEQFF. CDR3 bases: TGTGCCAGCAGCCCCCTCCGGGGGCCAAATGAGCAGTTCTTC. The rearrangement links TRBV7-9 to TRBJ2-1; D is perhaps TRBD1 or TRBD2 (6 bases each). Deletions cut 5 bases from V and 7 bases from J, with 15 bases between. Germline loops: CDR1 SEHNR, CDR2 FQNEAQ (reference sequence). This CDR3 is 14 amino acids long. The entire variable domain, with the rest obtained from reference TRBV7-9 and TRBJ2-1, is as follows: DTGVSQNPRHKITKRGQNVTFRCDPISEHNRLYWYRQTLGQGPEFLTYFQNEAQLEKSRLLSDRFSAERPKGSFSTLEIQRTEQGDSAMYLCASSPLRGPNEQFFGPGTRLTVL.

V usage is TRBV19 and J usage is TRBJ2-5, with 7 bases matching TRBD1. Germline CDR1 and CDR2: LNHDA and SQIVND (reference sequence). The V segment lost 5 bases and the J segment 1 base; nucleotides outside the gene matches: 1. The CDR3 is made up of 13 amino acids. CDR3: CASSGQVQETQYF. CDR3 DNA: TGTGCCAGTAGTGGACAGGTCCAAGAGACCCAGTACTTC.

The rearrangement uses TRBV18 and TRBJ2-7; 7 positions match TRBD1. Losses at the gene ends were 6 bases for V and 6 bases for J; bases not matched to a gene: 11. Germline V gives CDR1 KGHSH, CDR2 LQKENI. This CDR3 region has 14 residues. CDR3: CASSLLEQGREQYF. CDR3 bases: TGTGCCAGCTCCCTCCTGGAACAGGGGCGCGAGCAGTACTTC.

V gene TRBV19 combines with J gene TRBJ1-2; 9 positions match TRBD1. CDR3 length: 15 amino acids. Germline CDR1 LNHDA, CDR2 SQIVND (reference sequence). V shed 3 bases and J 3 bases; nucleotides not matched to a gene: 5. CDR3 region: CASSISGQGYYGYTF. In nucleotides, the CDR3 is TGTGCCAGTAGTATCTCGGGACAGGGATACTATGGCTACACCTTC.

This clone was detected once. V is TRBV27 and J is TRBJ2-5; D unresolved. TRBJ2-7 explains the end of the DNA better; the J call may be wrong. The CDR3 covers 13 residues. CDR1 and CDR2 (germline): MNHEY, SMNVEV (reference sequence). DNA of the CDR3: TGTGCCAGCAGTTTACGGCAGGCCTACGAGCAGTACTTC. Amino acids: CASSLRQAYEQYF.